One and the same sample provided the 15 T cell receptor beta chains below, sequenced in a study of blood T cells in healthy people across ages. A second PCR of roughly 6 to 12 cycles used a sample-barcoded 5' primer and a J-beta primer mix. TCRdb itself ran the 5' RACE reads through MiXCR, one entry per CDR3 protein. The sample has 600,000 to 800,000 distinct CDR3 sequences, over 40% seen once. Material for sequencing was blood. The receptor set was obtained from a woman of 80 years or more in good health.

This clonotype has only a few counts. The chain couples TRBV7-3 to TRBJ2-7, with 7 bases matching TRBD1. The trim removed 5 bases at V and 5 bases at J, leaving 9 bases unmatched. This CDR3 region has 14 residues. Per germline, CDR1 SGHTA and CDR2 FQGTGA. The CDR3 DNA follows: TGTGCCAGCAGCCAACAGGGGATAAGTGACGAGCAGTACTTC. It yields the protein CASSQQGISDEQYF. Variable domain in full (rest from reference TRBV7-3 and TRBJ2-7): GAGVSQTPSNKVTEKGKYVELRCDPISGHTALYWYRQSLGQGPEFLIYFQGTGAADDSGLPNDRFFAVRPEGSVSTLKIQRTERGDSAVYLCASSQQGISDEQYFGPGTRLTVT.

As DNA, the CDR3 is TGCAGCGTTGAAACTTCAGACAGGGGAATCCCCTACGAGCAGTACTTC. Translation gives CSVETSDRGIPYEQYF. The J gene is TRBJ2-7, the V gene TRBV29-1; 8 nucleotides line up with TRBD1. The J segment lost 2 bases and the V segment lost 2 bases, leaving 11 bases of the junction unmatched. The CDR3 has 16 residues. Per germline, CDR1 SQVTM and CDR2 ANQGSEA.

The rearrangement joins TRBV5-1 to TRBJ1-2, with a possible D match to TRBD1 (5 bases). Trimming took 4 bases from V and 4 from J, leaving 20 bases between them. CDR1 is SGHRS, CDR2 YFSETQ, per germline. This CDR3 has 16 amino acids. CDR3 coding DNA: TGCGCCAGCAGCCTCGGCAGGGAACCCTCTGGCTATGGCTACACCTTC. Translating it yields CASSLGREPSGYGYTF.

The chain combines TRBV12-3 or TRBV12-4 with TRBJ2-5, with D perhaps matching TRBD1 (7 bases). This CDR3 has 16 residues. V lost 6 bases to trimming and J lost 2 bases, with 19 bases between them. The CDR3 here is CASSPWRGRTQETQYF. CDR3 nucleotides: TGTGCCAGCAGCCCGTGGAGGGGGCGGACTCAAGAGACCCAGTACTTC.

This clonotype was found once. J is TRBJ2-3 and V is TRBV4-3; 8 bases agree with TRBD2. Per the germline V gene, CDR1 is LGHNA and CDR2 is YSLEER. The V gene end was trimmed by 1 base and the J gene end by 6 bases; junction bases not matched to a gene: 12. This CDR3 contains 17 residues. DNA of the CDR3: TGCGCCAGCAGCCAAGCGGCCAAGCGGGGGATTGTCGATACGCAGTATTTT. Its translation: CASSQAAKRGIVDTQYF.

As concerns this clonotype: This may come from a read error, since a much larger clone is one base off. The rearrangement joins TRBV7-9 to TRBJ2-5, with a tentative D call TRBD1 (5 bases). Near its end, the DNA agrees better with TRBJ2-1, so the J call may be wrong. This CDR3 is built from 14 residues. Germline V CDR1 and CDR2: SEHNR, FQNEAQ (reference sequence). In DNA form, the CDR3 reads TGTGCCAGCAGCTTAATCAGGGCCCAAGAGACCCAGTTCTTC. Its translation is CASSLIRAQETQFF.

The V gene is TRBV20-1, the J gene TRBJ2-3; D uncertain. V was shortened by 3 bases and J by 0 bases, with 19 bases between the two germline ends. This CDR3 has 17 residues. The germline V gene encodes CDR1 DFQATT and CDR2 SNEGSKA (reference sequence). The chain's CDR3 is CSASSKSASLSTDTQYF. CDR3 in DNA: TGCAGTGCTAGTAGTAAGTCCGCCTCGTTGAGCACAGATACGCAGTATTTT.

About this clonotype itself: At one of its ends the junction is not consistent with the germline gene, which may arise from a read error. The chain has TRBV11-3 and TRBJ1-1; tentative D call: TRBD1 (5 bases). In germline, CDR1 is SGHNT, CDR2 YENEEA. This CDR3 comprises 13 residues. CDR3 region: CASGFQGYTEAFF. The CDR3 DNA follows: TGTGCCAGCGGCTTCCAGGGATACACTGAAGCTTTCTTT.

The chain recombines TRBV30 with TRBJ1-1; D unclear. The germline V gene has CDR1 GTSNPN and CDR2 SVGIG (reference sequence). CDR3 length: 13 residues. V lost 4 bases to trimming and J lost 4 bases, with 13 bases between them. The CDR3 DNA is TGTGCCTGGAAGGTTGACCGAGGCACTGAAGCTTTCTTT. The encoded protein is CAWKVDRGTEAFF.

This chain connects TRBV30 to TRBJ2-3; TRBD2 agrees at 7 bases. Unmatched junction bases numbered 4, after V lost 2 bases and J lost 2 bases. Germline V gene lookup returns CDR1 GTSNPN and CDR2 SVGIG (reference sequence). This CDR3 is built from 14 residues. CDR3 nucleotide sequence: TGTGCCTGGAGTCCTAGCGGACTCACAGATACGCAGTATTTT. It yields the protein CAWSPSGLTDTQYF.

The chain is built from TRBV28 and TRBJ1-4; D ambiguous. CDR1 and CDR2 (germline): MDHEN, SYDVKM. This CDR3 region has 15 residues. V was cut by 3 bases and J by 0 bases, with 8 bases left in between. The chain's CDR3 is CASSLSAATNEKLFF. CDR3 sequence (DNA): TGTGCCAGCAGTTTGTCAGCAGCAACTAATGAAAAACTGTTTTTT.

This chain joins TRBV6-1 and TRBJ1-5; D is possibly TRBD1 (5 bases). The germline gives CDR1 MNHNS, CDR2 SASEGT. Trimming took 8 bases from V and 0 from J, leaving 11 bases between them. The CDR3 loop spans 14 amino acids. The CDR3 is CASADRASNQPQHF. In nucleotides, the CDR3 is TGTGCCAGCGCCGACAGAGCTAGCAATCAGCCCCAGCATTTT.

This clonotype showed up just a few times. The V and J genes are TRBV5-1 and TRBJ2-3, with D perhaps TRBD1 (5 bases). Trimming left V 2 bases short and J 3 bases short, with 10 bases between. Germline V lookup: CDR1 SGHRS, CDR2 YFSETQ. The CDR3 covers 14 residues. The CDR3, as DNA: TGCGCCAGCAGCTTCCCAGGGCAGACAGATACGCAGTATTTT. Translating gives CASSFPGQTDTQYF.

This clonotype was observed a few times. The V call is TRBV7-3, the J call TRBJ2-2, with TRBD2 identical over 10 bases. The CDR3 totals 16 residues. Germline loops: CDR1 SGHTA, CDR2 FQGTGA. With V trimmed by 4 bases and J by 5 bases, 7 bases remained unmatched. The CDR3 DNA is TGTGCCAGCAGCTCTCGAGCGGGGGGGCGAACCGGGGAGCTGTTTTTT. Encoded protein: CASSSRAGGRTGELFF.

This clonotype was seen a single time. The chain carries TRBV20-1 and TRBJ2-1; D perhaps matches TRBD1 (5 bases). With 7 bases removed from V and 4 bases from J, the gap between germline ends came to 11 bases. CDR3 length equals 12 residues. CDR1 is DFQATT, CDR2 SNEGSKA, per germline (reference sequence). CDR3 nucleotides: TGCAGTGAGCAGACAGAATACAATGAGCAGTTCTTC. The encoded protein is CSEQTEYNEQFF.